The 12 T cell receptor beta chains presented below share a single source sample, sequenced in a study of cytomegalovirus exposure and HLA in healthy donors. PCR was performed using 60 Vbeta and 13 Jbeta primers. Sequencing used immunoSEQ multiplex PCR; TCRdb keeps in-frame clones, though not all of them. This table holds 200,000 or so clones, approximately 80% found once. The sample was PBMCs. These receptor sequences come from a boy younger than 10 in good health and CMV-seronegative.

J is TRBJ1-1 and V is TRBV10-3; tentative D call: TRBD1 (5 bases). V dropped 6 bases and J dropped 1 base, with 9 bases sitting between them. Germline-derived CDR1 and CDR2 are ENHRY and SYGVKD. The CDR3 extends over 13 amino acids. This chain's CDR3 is CAIRDTRNTEAFF. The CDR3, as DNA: TGTGCCATCAGGGACACCCGGAACACTGAAGCTTTCTTT.

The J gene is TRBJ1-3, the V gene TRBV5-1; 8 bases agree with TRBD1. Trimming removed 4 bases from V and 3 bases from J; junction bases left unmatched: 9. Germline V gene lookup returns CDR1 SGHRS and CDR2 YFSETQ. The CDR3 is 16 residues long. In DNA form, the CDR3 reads TGCGCCAGCAGCCCGAACCAGGGGGCTAGTGGAAACACCATATATTTT. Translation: CASSPNQGASGNTIYF.

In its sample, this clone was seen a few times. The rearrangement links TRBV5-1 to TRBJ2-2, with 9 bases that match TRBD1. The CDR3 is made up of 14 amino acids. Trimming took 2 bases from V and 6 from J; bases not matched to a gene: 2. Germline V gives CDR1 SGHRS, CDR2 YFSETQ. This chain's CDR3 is CASSLGTGSGELFF. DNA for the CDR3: TGCGCCAGCAGCTTAGGGACAGGGTCCGGGGAGCTGTTTTTT. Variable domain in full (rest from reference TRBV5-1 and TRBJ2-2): KAGVTQTPRYLIKTRGQQVTLSCSPISGHRSVSWYQQTPGQGLQFLFEYFSETQRNKGNFPGRFSGRQFSNSRSEMNVSTLELGDSALYLCASSLGTGSGELFFGEGSRLTVL.

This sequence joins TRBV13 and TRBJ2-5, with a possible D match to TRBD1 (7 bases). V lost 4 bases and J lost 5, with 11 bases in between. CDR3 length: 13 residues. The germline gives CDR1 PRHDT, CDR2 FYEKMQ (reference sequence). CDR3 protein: CASSSGGRETQYF. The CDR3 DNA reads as TGTGCCAGCAGCTCAGGGGGGAGGGAGACCCAGTACTTC.

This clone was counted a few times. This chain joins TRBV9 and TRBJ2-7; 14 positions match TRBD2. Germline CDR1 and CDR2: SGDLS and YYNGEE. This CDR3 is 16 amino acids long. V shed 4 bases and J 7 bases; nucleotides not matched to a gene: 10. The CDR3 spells CASSPRLAGGPWEQYF. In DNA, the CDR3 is TGTGCCAGCAGCCCTAGACTAGCGGGGGGGCCTTGGGAGCAGTACTTC.

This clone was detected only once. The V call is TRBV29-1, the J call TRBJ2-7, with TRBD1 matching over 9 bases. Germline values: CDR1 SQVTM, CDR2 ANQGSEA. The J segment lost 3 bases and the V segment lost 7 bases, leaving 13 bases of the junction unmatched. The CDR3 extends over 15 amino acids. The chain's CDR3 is CSAMTPGQGIYEQYF. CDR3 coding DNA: TGCAGCGCTATGACTCCGGGACAGGGAATCTACGAGCAGTACTTC.

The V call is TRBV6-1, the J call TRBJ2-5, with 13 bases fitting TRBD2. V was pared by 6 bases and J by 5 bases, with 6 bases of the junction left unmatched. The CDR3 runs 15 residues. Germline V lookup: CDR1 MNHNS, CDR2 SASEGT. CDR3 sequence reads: CASSPGLAGRETQYF. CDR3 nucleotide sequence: TGTGCCAGCAGCCCGGGACTAGCGGGGAGGGAGACCCAGTACTTC.

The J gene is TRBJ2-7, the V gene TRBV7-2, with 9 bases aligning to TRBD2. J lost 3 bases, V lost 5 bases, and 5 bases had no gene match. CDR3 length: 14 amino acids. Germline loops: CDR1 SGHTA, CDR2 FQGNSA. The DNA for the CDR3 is TGTGCCAGCAGCCTTAATAGCGGGGGCTACGAGCAGTACTTC. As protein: CASSLNSGGYEQYF. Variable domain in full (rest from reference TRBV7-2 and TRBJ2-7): GAGVSQSPSNKVTEKGKDVELRCDPISGHTALYWYRQSLGQGLEFLIYFQGNSAPDKSGLPSDRFSAERTGGSVSTLTIQRTQQEDSAVYLCASSLNSGGYEQYFGPGTRLTVT.

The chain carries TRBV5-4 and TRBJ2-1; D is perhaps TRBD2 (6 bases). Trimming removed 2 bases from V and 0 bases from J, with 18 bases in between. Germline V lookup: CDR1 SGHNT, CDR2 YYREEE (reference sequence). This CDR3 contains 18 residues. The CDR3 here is CASSFLIQRVSSYNEQFF. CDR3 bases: TGTGCCAGCAGCTTCCTGATACAGCGGGTTAGCTCCTACAATGAGCAGTTCTTC. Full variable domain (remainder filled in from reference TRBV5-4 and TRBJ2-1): ETGVTQSPTHLIKTRGQQVTLRCSSQSGHNTVSWYQQALGQGPQFIFQYYREEENGRGNFPPRFSGLQFPNYSSELNVNALELDDSALYLCASSFLIQRVSSYNEQFFGPGTRLTVL.

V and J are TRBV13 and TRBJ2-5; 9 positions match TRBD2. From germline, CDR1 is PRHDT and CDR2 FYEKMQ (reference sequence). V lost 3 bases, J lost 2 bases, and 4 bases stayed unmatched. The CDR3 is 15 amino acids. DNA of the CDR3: TGTGCCAGCAGCTTTAGCGGGGGTTCACAAGAGACCCAGTACTTC. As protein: CASSFSGGSQETQYF.

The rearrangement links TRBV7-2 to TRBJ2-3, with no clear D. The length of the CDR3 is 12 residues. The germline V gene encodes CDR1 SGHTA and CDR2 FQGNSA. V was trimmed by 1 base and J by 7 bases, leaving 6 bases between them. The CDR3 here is CASSLDYYTQYF. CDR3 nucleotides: TGTGCCAGCAGCTTAGATTACTATACGCAGTATTTT. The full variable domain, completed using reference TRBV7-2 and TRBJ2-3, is GAGVSQSPSNKVTEKGKDVELRCDPISGHTALYWYRQSLGQGLEFLIYFQGNSAPDKSGLPSDRFSAERTGGSVSTLTIQRTQQEDSAVYLCASSLDYYTQYFGPGTRLTVL.

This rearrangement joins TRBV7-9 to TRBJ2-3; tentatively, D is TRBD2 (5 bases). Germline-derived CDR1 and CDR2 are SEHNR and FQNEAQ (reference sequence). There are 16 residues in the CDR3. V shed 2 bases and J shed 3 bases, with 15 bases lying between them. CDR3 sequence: CASSLKGSVWTDTQYF. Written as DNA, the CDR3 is TGTGCCAGCAGCTTAAAAGGGAGTGTATGGACAGATACGCAGTATTTT.